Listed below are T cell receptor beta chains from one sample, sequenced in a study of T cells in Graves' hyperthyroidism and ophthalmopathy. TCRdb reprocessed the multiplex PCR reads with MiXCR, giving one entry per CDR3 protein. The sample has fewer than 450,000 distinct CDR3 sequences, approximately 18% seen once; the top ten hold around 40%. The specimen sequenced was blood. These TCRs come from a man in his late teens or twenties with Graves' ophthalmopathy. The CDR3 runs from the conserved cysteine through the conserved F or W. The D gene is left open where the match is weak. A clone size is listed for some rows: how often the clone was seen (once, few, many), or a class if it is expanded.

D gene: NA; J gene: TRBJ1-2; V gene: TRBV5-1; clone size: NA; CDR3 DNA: TGCGCCAGCAGCCTAGACTGGACGGTGAACTATGGCTACACCTTC; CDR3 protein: CASSLDWTVNYGYTF
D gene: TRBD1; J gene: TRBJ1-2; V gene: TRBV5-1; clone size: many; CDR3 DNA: TGCGCCAGCAGCTTTGACAGGGCGGCCTATGGCTACACCTTC; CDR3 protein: CASSFDRAAYGYTF
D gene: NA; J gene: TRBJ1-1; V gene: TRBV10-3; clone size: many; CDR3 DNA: TGTGCCACCTCCCCCGTACAGGGTTCAAACACTGAAGCTTTCTTT; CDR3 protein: CATSPVQGSNTEAFF
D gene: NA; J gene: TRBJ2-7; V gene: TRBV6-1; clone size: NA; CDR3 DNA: TGTGCCAGCAGCCGGCTGAAGACAGCAGGAAACTACGAGCAGTACTTC; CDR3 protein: CASSRLKTAGNYEQYF
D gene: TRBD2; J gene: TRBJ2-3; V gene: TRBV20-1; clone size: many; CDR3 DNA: TGCAGTGCTAGAGATTACCAGCGGGGCCGCACAGATACGCAGTATTTT; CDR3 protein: CSARDYQRGRTDTQYF
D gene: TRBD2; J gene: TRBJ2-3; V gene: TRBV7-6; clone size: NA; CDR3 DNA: TGTGCCAGCAGCTCAGCTGGGGGGGTTCCGGTAGATACGCAGTATTTT; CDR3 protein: CASSSAGGVPVDTQYF
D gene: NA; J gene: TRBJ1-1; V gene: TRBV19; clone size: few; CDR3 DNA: TGTGCCAGTAGTAAACGGGGGTTGACTGAAGCTTTCTTT; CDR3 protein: CASSKRGLTEAFF
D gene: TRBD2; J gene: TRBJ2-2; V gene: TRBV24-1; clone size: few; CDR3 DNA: TGTGCCACCAGTGACCTCGCTAGCGGGGGCCTAACCGGGGAGCTGTTTTTT; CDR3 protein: CATSDLASGGLTGELFF
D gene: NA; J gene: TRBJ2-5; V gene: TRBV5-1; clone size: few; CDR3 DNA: TGCGCCAGCACCCCGGACACAGGGTCGGGGACCCAGTACTTC; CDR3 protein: CASTPDTGSGTQYF
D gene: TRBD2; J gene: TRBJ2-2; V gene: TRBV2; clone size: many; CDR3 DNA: TGTGCCAGCAGAGGACTAGCGGGGAGGAACACCGGGGAGCTGTTTTTT; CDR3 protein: CASRGLAGRNTGELFF
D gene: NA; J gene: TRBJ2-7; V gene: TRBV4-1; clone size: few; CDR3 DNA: TGCGCCAGCAGCCAGGGCGGGGTTTCCTACGAGCAGTACTTC; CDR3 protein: CASSQGGVSYEQYF
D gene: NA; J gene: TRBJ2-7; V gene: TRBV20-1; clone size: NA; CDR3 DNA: TGCAGTGCTTACTTCGGCGGCTACTCCTACGAGCAGTACTTC; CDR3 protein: CSAYFGGYSYEQYF
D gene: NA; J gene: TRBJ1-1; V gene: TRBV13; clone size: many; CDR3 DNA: TGTGCCAGCAGCGAGGTAACAGGGAACACTGAAGCTTTCTTT; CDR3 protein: CASSEVTGNTEAFF
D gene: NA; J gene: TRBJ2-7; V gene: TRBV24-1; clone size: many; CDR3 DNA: TGTGCCACCAGTGCTGGCAGCTACGAGCAGTACTTC; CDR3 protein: CATSAGSYEQYF
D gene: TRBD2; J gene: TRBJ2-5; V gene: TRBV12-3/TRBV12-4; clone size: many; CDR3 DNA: TGTGCCAGCAGTTTTCCTAGCGGGCCCATATCCAGAGAGACCCAGTACTTC; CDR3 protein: CASSFPSGPISRETQYF
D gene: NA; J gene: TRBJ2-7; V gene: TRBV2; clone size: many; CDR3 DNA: TGTGCCAGCAGTGGAGGTGCGCAGACAGGCTCCTACGAGCAGTACTTC; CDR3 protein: CASSGGAQTGSYEQYF
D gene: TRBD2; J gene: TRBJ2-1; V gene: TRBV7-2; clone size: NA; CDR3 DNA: TGTGCCAGCAGCTTATACGTCGGGGGGTCGGGCAATGAGCAGTTCTTC; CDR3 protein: CASSLYVGGSGNEQFF
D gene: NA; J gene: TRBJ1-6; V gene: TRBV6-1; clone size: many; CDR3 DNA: TGTGCCAGCGGGCGCGAGGGTGGAGGGAGTTCACCCCTCCACTTT; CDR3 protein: CASGREGGGSSPLHF
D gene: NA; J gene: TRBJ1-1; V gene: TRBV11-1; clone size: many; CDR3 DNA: TGTGCCAGCAGCCCAGAGGGCCAGAACACTGAAGCTTTCTTT; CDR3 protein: CASSPEGQNTEAFF
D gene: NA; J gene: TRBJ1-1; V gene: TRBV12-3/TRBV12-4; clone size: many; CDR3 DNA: TGTGCCACCTTACAGTCACCGGGGACTGAAGCTTTCTTT; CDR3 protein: CATLQSPGTEAFF
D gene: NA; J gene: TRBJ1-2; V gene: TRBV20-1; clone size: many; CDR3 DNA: TGCAGTGCTAGTCTGGAGGTCGGCTACACCTTC; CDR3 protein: CSASLEVGYTF
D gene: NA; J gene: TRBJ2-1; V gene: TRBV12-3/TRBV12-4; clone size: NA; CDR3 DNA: TGTGCCAGCAGTAACCCTCTGACGGGGGAGCCCAGGGCGTACAATGAGCAGTTCTTC; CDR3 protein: CASSNPLTGEPRAYNEQFF
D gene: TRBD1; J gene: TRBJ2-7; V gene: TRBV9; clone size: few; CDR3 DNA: TGTGCCAGCAGCGTCCGGACAGGGGTAGGGGAGCAGTACTTC; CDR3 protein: CASSVRTGVGEQYF
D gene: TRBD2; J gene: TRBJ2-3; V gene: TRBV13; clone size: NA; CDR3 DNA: TGTGCCAGCAGCTCGACTAGCGGGGGGTTAACAGATACGCAGTATTTT; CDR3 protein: CASSSTSGGLTDTQYF
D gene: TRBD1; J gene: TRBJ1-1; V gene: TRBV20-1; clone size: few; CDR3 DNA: TGCAGTGCCTCGCAGGGGGCGGGGAACACTGAAGCTTTCTTT; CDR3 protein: CSASQGAGNTEAFF
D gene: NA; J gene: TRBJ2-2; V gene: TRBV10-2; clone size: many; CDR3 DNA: TGCGCCAGCAGTTTAAACAGGGCGGCCGGGGAGCTGTTTTTT; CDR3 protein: CASSLNRAAGELFF
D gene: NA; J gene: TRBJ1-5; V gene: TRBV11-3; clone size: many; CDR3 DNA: TGTGCCAGCAGCTTTAAGTCTAGTCAGCCCCAGCATTTT; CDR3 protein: CASSFKSSQPQHF
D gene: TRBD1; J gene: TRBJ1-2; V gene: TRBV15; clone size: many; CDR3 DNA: TGTGCCACCAGAAAAGGGACAGGGATTTATGGCTACACCTTC; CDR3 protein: CATRKGTGIYGYTF
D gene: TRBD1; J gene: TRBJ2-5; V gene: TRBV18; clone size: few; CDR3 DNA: TGTGCCAGCTCACCGGCAGGGGGCTACCAAGAGACCCAGTACTTC; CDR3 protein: CASSPAGGYQETQYF
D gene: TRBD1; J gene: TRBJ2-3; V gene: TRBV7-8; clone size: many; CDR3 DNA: TGTGCCAGCAGCTTAGAGGGGACAGGGGTAACAGATACGCAGTATTTT; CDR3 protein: CASSLEGTGVTDTQYF
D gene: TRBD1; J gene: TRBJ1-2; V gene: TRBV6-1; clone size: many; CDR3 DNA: TGTGCCAGCAAGCCCGCCCTGGACAGGGAGGTGGCTAACTATGGCTACACCTTC; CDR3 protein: CASKPALDREVANYGYTF
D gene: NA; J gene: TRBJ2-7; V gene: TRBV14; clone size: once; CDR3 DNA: TGTGCCAGCAGCCAAGCAAGTGGGTGGGTTAGACAGCCCTACGAGCAGTACTTC; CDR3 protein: CASSQASGWVRQPYEQYF
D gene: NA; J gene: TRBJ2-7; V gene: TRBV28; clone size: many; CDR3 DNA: TGTGCCAGCAGTTTATGGGGGAGCTCCTACGAGCAGTACTTC; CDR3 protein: CASSLWGSSYEQYF
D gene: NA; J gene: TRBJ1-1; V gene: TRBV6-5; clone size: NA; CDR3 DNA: TGTGCCAGCAGTTACTCTTGGGGAAATACTGAAGCTTTCTTT; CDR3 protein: CASSYSWGNTEAFF
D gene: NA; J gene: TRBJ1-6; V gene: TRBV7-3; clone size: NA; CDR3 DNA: TGTACCAGCAGTTTAGCGCATGGGAATTCACCCCTCCACTTT; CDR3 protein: CTSSLAHGNSPLHF
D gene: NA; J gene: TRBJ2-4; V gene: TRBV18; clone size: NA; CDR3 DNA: TGTGCCAGCTCACCACGGGGGCGCTTGGGAAACATTCAGTACTTC; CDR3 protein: CASSPRGRLGNIQYF
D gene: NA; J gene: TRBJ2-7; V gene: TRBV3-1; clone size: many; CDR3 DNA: TGTGCCAGCAGCCAAGTCCCGGACAATTCCTACGAGCAGTACTTC; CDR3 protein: CASSQVPDNSYEQYF
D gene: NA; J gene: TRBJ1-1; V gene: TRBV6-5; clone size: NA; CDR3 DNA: TGTGCCAGCAGTTACGGTCAGGGTTCCAACACTGAAGCTTTCTTT; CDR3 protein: CASSYGQGSNTEAFF
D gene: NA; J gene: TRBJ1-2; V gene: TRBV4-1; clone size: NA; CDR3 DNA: TGCGCCAGCAGCCAAGCGGCCTTAAACTATGGCTACACCTTC; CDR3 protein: CASSQAALNYGYTF
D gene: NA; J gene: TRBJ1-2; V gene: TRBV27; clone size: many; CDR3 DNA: TGTGCCAGCAGTTTCCTACCGGACAATCGTGGCTACACCTTC; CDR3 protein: CASSFLPDNRGYTF
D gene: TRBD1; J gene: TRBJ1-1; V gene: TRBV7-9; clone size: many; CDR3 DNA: TGTGCCAGCAGCTCGACAGGGGGGAAGGGGGCTTTCTTT; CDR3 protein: CASSSTGGKGAFF
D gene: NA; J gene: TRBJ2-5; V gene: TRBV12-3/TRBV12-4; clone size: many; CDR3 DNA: TGTGCCAGCAGGAGCGAGACGGCCAGAGAGACCCAGTACTTC; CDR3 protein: CASRSETARETQYF
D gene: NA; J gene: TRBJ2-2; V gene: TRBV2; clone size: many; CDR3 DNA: TGTGCCAGCAGTCGCCTAGTGAACACCGGGGAGCTGTTTTTT; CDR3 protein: CASSRLVNTGELFF
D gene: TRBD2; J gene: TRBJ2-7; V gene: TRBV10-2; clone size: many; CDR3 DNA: TGCGCCAGCTTCGGAGGGAGGGGCTACGAGCAGTACTTC; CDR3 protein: CASFGGRGYEQYF
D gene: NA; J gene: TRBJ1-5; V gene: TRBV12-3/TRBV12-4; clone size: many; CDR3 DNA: TGTGCCAGCAGCTCGGCCCTAGAGTTTAGCAATCAGCCCCAGCATTTT; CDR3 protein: CASSSALEFSNQPQHF
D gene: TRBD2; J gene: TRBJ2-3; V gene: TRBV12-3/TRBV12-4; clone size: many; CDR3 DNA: TGTGCCAGCAGTTTCTGGCTAGCGGGGGGGGGAGCAGATACGCAGTATTTT; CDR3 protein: CASSFWLAGGGADTQYF
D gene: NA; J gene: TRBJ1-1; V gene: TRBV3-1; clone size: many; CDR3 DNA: TGTGCCAGCAGCCAAGAAGGGTGGGAAGGGGCTGAAGCTTTCTTT; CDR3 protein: CASSQEGWEGAEAFF
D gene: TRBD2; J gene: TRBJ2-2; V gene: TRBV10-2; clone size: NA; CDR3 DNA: TGCGCCAGCAGTGATTTTAGCGGGGGGTCGAGCGGGGAGCTGTTTTTT; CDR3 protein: CASSDFSGGSSGELFF
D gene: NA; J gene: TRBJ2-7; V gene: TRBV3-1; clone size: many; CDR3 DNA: TGTGCCAGCAGCCAAAGGGAGGATCCCTACGAGCAGTACTTC; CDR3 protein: CASSQREDPYEQYF